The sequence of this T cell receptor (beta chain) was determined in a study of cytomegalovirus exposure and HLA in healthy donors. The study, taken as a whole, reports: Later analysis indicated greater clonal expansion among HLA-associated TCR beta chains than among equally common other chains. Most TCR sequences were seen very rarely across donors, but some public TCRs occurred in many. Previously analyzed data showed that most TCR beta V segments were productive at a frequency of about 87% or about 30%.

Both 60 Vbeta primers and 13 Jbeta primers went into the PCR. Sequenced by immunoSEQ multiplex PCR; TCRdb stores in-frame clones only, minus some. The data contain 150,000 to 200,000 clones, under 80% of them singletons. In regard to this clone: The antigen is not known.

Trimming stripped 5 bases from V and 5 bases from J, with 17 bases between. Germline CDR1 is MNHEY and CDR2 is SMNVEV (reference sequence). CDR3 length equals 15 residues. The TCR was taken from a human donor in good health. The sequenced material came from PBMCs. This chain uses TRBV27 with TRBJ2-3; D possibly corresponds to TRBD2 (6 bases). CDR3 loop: CASSPHRRGEDTQYF. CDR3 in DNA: TGTGCCAGCAGTCCCCACCGGCGGGGTGAAGATACGCAGTATTTT.